The rows below give T cell receptor beta chains drawn from one sample of a study of blood T cell repertoires in COVID-19. Clones were sequenced by immunoSEQ multiplex PCR, and TCRdb holds only the in-frame ones, with some missing. Found here are approximately 230,000 clones, 85% to 90% of them singletons; the top ten hold 15% to 18%. The sequenced material came from PBMCs or T cells enriched from blood (not recorded which). The origin of the receptors is a man between 18 and 35 years old who had recovered from COVID-19. The CDR3 runs from the conserved cysteine through the conserved F or W. The D gene is left open where the match is weak. Some rows have no size entry. The others give once, few or many, or a class for an expanded clone.

clone_size: NA; v_call: TRBV27; j_call: TRBJ1-6; d_call: TRBD1; cdr3_aa: CASSKYRGNSPLHF; cdr3_nt: TGTGCCAGCAGTAAATACAGGGGTAATTCACCCCTCCACTTT
clone_size: NA; v_call: TRBV7-9; j_call: TRBJ1-1; d_call: NA; cdr3_aa: CASSLDSMNTEAFF; cdr3_nt: TGTGCCAGCAGCTTAGACAGTATGAACACTGAAGCTTTCTTT
clone_size: NA; v_call: TRBV7-8; j_call: TRBJ1-2; d_call: TRBD1; cdr3_aa: CASSRGQGGGYTF; cdr3_nt: TGTGCCAGCAGCCGGGGACAGGGCGGGGGCTACACCTTC
clone_size: NA; v_call: TRBV30; j_call: TRBJ1-2; d_call: NA; cdr3_aa: CAWSPLIGYGYTF; cdr3_nt: TGTGCCTGGAGTCCTTTAATCGGCTATGGCTACACCTTC
clone_size: NA; v_call: TRBV11-2; j_call: TRBJ1-2; d_call: NA; cdr3_aa: CASSFEPGHYYGYTF; cdr3_nt: TGTGCCAGCAGCTTTGAACCGGGACACTACTATGGCTACACCTTC
clone_size: NA; v_call: TRBV27; j_call: TRBJ2-6; d_call: TRBD1; cdr3_aa: CASSLRGQGPRGANVLTF; cdr3_nt: TGTGCCAGCAGTTTAAGGGGACAGGGCCCCCGGGGGGCCAACGTCCTGACTTTC
clone_size: once; v_call: TRBV5-1; j_call: TRBJ1-3; d_call: NA; cdr3_aa: CASSLKPGNTIYF; cdr3_nt: TGCGCCAGCAGCTTAAAGCCTGGAAACACCATATATTTT
clone_size: NA; v_call: TRBV5-1; j_call: TRBJ1-2; d_call: NA; cdr3_aa: CASSLEVRGPSGYTF; cdr3_nt: TGCGCCAGCAGCTTGGAGGTCAGGGGCCCTTCTGGCTACACCTTC
clone_size: NA; v_call: TRBV7-2; j_call: TRBJ2-7; d_call: TRBD2; cdr3_aa: CASSPGLAPTNEQYF; cdr3_nt: TGTGCCAGCAGCCCGGGACTAGCCCCGACAAACGAGCAGTACTTC
clone_size: NA; v_call: TRBV4-1; j_call: TRBJ2-3; d_call: NA; cdr3_aa: CASSLTRDTQYF; cdr3_nt: TGCGCCAGCAGCCTCACGCGGGATACGCAGTATTTT
clone_size: NA; v_call: TRBV16; j_call: TRBJ2-1; d_call: NA; cdr3_aa: CASSQSRVGGSYNEQFF; cdr3_nt: TGTGCCAGCAGCCAATCTAGGGTTGGAGGGTCCTACAATGAGCAGTTCTTC
clone_size: NA; v_call: TRBV5-4; j_call: TRBJ2-7; d_call: NA; cdr3_aa: CASSRQEVGVYEQYF; cdr3_nt: TGTGCCAGCAGCCGTCAGGAGGTCGGGGTCTACGAGCAGTACTTC
clone_size: NA; v_call: TRBV6-5; j_call: TRBJ2-7; d_call: TRBD2; cdr3_aa: CASSYGEGRHSYEQYF; cdr3_nt: TGTGCCAGCAGTTACGGGGAGGGCCGGCATTCCTACGAGCAGTACTTC
clone_size: NA; v_call: TRBV4-2; j_call: TRBJ1-5; d_call: NA; cdr3_aa: CASSQGGGDQPQHF; cdr3_nt: TGTGCCAGCAGCCAAGGAGGCGGGGATCAGCCCCAGCATTTT
clone_size: NA; v_call: TRBV10-3; j_call: TRBJ2-7; d_call: NA; cdr3_aa: CAIRSGTAGHEQYF; cdr3_nt: TGTGCCATCAGGTCCGGGACCGCGGGACACGAGCAGTACTTC
clone_size: NA; v_call: TRBV5-1; j_call: TRBJ1-6; d_call: NA; cdr3_aa: CASAEGVINNSPLHF; cdr3_nt: TGCGCCAGCGCCGAGGGGGTTATAAACAATTCACCCCTCCACTTT
clone_size: few; v_call: TRBV27; j_call: TRBJ2-3; d_call: TRBD2; cdr3_aa: CASSVGTSGTSIHTQYF; cdr3_nt: TGTGCCAGCAGTGTCGGGACTAGCGGGACGAGCATACATACGCAGTATTTT
clone_size: NA; v_call: TRBV11-1; j_call: TRBJ2-7; d_call: TRBD2; cdr3_aa: CASSPGLAAFSYEQYF; cdr3_nt: TGTGCCAGCAGTCCGGGACTAGCGGCCTTCTCCTACGAGCAGTACTTC
clone_size: NA; v_call: TRBV5-1; j_call: TRBJ2-2; d_call: TRBD1; cdr3_aa: CASSLDRGTGELFF; cdr3_nt: TGCGCCAGCAGCTTGGACAGGGGCACCGGGGAGCTGTTTTTT
clone_size: once; v_call: TRBV10-3; j_call: TRBJ1-5; d_call: TRBD1; cdr3_aa: CAISEQTGLNQPQHF; cdr3_nt: TGTGCCATCAGTGAGCAGACAGGGCTCAATCAGCCCCAGCATTTT
clone_size: few; v_call: TRBV10-3; j_call: TRBJ2-3; d_call: TRBD2; cdr3_aa: CAISLAGGYTDTQYF; cdr3_nt: TGTGCCATCAGCTTAGCGGGGGGATACACAGATACGCAGTATTTT
clone_size: NA; v_call: TRBV3-1/TRBV3-2; j_call: TRBJ1-2; d_call: TRBD1; cdr3_aa: CASSLRTGTGGYTF; cdr3_nt: TGTGCCAGCAGCCTTCGGACAGGGACGGGCGGCTACACCTTC
clone_size: NA; v_call: TRBV4-1; j_call: TRBJ2-7; d_call: NA; cdr3_aa: CASSQDIPQGRPEQYF; cdr3_nt: TGCGCCAGCAGCCAAGATATCCCCCAGGGCCGACCCGAGCAGTACTTC
clone_size: NA; v_call: TRBV6-5; j_call: TRBJ2-1; d_call: TRBD1; cdr3_aa: CASMAGGQGYNEQFF; cdr3_nt: TGTGCCAGCATGGCTGGGGGACAGGGCTACAATGAGCAGTTCTTC
clone_size: NA; v_call: TRBV11-2; j_call: TRBJ2-1; d_call: TRBD2; cdr3_aa: CASRQSWTSGTHEQFF; cdr3_nt: TGTGCCAGCAGACAGTCATGGACTAGCGGGACCCATGAGCAGTTCTTC
clone_size: few; v_call: TRBV10-3; j_call: TRBJ2-2; d_call: TRBD2; cdr3_aa: CAISSAGLANTGELFF; cdr3_nt: TGTGCCATCTCTAGCGCGGGACTAGCGAACACCGGGGAGCTGTTTTTT
clone_size: NA; v_call: TRBV19; j_call: TRBJ1-6; d_call: TRBD1; cdr3_aa: CASSDTGTANRAPLHF; cdr3_nt: TGTGCCAGTAGTGACACAGGGACAGCCAACCGGGCACCCCTCCACTTT
clone_size: NA; v_call: TRBV2; j_call: TRBJ1-6; d_call: TRBD1; cdr3_aa: CASSVTGPNSPLHF; cdr3_nt: TGTGCCAGCAGTGTGACAGGGCCGAATTCACCCCTCCACTTT
clone_size: once; v_call: TRBV5-8; j_call: TRBJ1-5; d_call: TRBD1; cdr3_aa: CASSLILTGTGDHQPQHF; cdr3_nt: TGTGCCAGCAGCCTAATTCTTACCGGGACAGGGGATCATCAGCCCCAGCATTTT
clone_size: NA; v_call: TRBV7-2; j_call: TRBJ1-5; d_call: TRBD1; cdr3_aa: CASSVRGGNQPQHF; cdr3_nt: TGTGCCAGCAGCGTCAGGGGGGGCAATCAGCCCCAGCATTTT
clone_size: NA; v_call: TRBV28; j_call: TRBJ1-1; d_call: NA; cdr3_aa: CASSLSLEAFF; cdr3_nt: TGTGCCAGCAGTTTATCGTTGGAGGCTTTCTTT
clone_size: NA; v_call: TRBV28; j_call: TRBJ2-1; d_call: TRBD2; cdr3_aa: CASSPVSSGPSYNEQFF; cdr3_nt: TGTGCCAGCAGTCCGGTATCTAGCGGCCCGTCCTACAATGAGCAGTTCTTC
clone_size: NA; v_call: TRBV28; j_call: TRBJ1-5; d_call: NA; cdr3_aa: CASSFGAISNQPQHF; cdr3_nt: TGTGCCAGCAGTTTTGGGGCGATTAGCAATCAGCCCCAGCATTTT
clone_size: NA; v_call: TRBV5-6; j_call: TRBJ2-1; d_call: NA; cdr3_aa: CASSLLTVNEQFF; cdr3_nt: TGTGCCAGCAGCTTATTGACAGTCAATGAGCAGTTCTTC
clone_size: NA; v_call: TRBV6-6; j_call: TRBJ1-3; d_call: TRBD1; cdr3_aa: CASSSPGQISGNTIYF; cdr3_nt: TGTGCCAGCAGTTCCCCGGGACAGATCTCTGGAAACACCATATATTTT
clone_size: NA; v_call: TRBV21-1; j_call: TRBJ2-4; d_call: NA; cdr3_aa: CASSKSREPTGGPLAKNIQYF; cdr3_nt: TGTGCCAGCAGCAAAAGTCGGGAGCCGACAGGGGGGCCCCTAGCCAAAAACATTCAGTACTTC
clone_size: NA; v_call: TRBV2; j_call: TRBJ1-5; d_call: TRBD1; cdr3_aa: CASTPDRVGNQPQHF; cdr3_nt: TGTGCCAGCACCCCAGACAGGGTTGGCAATCAGCCCCAGCATTTT
clone_size: NA; v_call: TRBV10-2; j_call: TRBJ1-3; d_call: NA; cdr3_aa: CASSATGTGNTIYF; cdr3_nt: TGCGCCAGCAGTGCTACCGGGACAGGAAACACCATATATTTT
clone_size: NA; v_call: TRBV10-2; j_call: TRBJ2-1; d_call: TRBD2; cdr3_aa: CASSDTGGVNEQFF; cdr3_nt: TGCGCCAGCAGTGACACGGGAGGAGTGAATGAGCAGTTCTTC
clone_size: NA; v_call: TRBV6-2/TRBV6-3; j_call: TRBJ2-5; d_call: NA; cdr3_aa: CASSYSVRETQYF; cdr3_nt: TGTGCCAGCAGTTACTCAGTTAGAGAGACCCAGTACTTC
clone_size: few; v_call: TRBV30; j_call: TRBJ1-5; d_call: TRBD1; cdr3_aa: CAWSGTGAQPQHF; cdr3_nt: TGTGCCTGGAGCGGAACAGGGGCCCAGCCCCAGCATTTT
clone_size: NA; v_call: TRBV27; j_call: TRBJ1-2; d_call: TRBD1; cdr3_aa: CASSFGQGINGYTF; cdr3_nt: TGTGCCAGCAGTTTCGGACAGGGAATAAATGGCTACACCTTC
clone_size: NA; v_call: TRBV7-9; j_call: TRBJ2-1; d_call: NA; cdr3_aa: CASSLDSDNEQFF; cdr3_nt: TGTGCCAGCAGCTTAGACTCGGACAATGAGCAGTTCTTC
clone_size: NA; v_call: TRBV4-2; j_call: TRBJ1-2; d_call: TRBD1; cdr3_aa: CASSHLTGLGDGYTF; cdr3_nt: TGTGCCAGCAGCCACCTGACAGGGCTAGGGGATGGCTACACCTTC
clone_size: NA; v_call: TRBV12-3/TRBV12-4; j_call: TRBJ1-1; d_call: NA; cdr3_aa: CASSLGGEAFF; cdr3_nt: TGTGCCAGCAGTTTGGGCGGGGAAGCTTTCTTT
clone_size: NA; v_call: TRBV10-3; j_call: TRBJ1-2; d_call: NA; cdr3_aa: CAISESIGDPRTRYGYTF; cdr3_nt: TGTGCCATCAGTGAGTCGATCGGAGACCCACGAACGCGTTACGGCTACACCTTC
clone_size: NA; v_call: TRBV3-1/TRBV3-2; j_call: TRBJ1-3; d_call: TRBD1; cdr3_aa: CASSGTDSGNTIYF; cdr3_nt: TGTGCCAGCAGTGGGACAGACTCTGGAAACACCATATATTTT
clone_size: once; v_call: TRBV6-5; j_call: TRBJ1-6; d_call: NA; cdr3_aa: CASTYFAGGALSPLHF; cdr3_nt: TGTGCCAGCACTTACTTCGCCGGGGGAGCACTTTCGCCCCTCCACTTT
clone_size: NA; v_call: TRBV6-5; j_call: TRBJ2-7; d_call: NA; cdr3_aa: CASSYSAGPNYEQYF; cdr3_nt: TGTGCCAGCAGTTACTCGGCGGGACCTAACTACGAGCAGTACTTC
clone_size: NA; v_call: TRBV7-8; j_call: TRBJ1-3; d_call: NA; cdr3_aa: CASSFFRKSSGNTIYF; cdr3_nt: TGTGCCAGCAGCTTTTTCAGAAAAAGCTCTGGAAACACCATATATTTT
clone_size: NA; v_call: TRBV3-1/TRBV3-2; j_call: TRBJ1-2; d_call: TRBD1; cdr3_aa: CASSPSDRARSNGYTF; cdr3_nt: TGTGCCAGCAGCCCCTCGGACAGGGCGAGGAGCAATGGCTACACCTTC
clone_size: NA; v_call: TRBV7-6; j_call: TRBJ2-3; d_call: TRBD2; cdr3_aa: CASSLASFGRTSGSPSTDTQYF; cdr3_nt: TGTGCCAGCAGCTTAGCGTCATTCGGCCGGACTAGCGGCTCACCTAGCACAGATACGCAGTATTTT
clone_size: NA; v_call: TRBV2; j_call: TRBJ1-6; d_call: NA; cdr3_aa: CASSLYYSPLHF; cdr3_nt: TGTGCCAGCAGCTTATACTATTCACCCCTCCACTTT